The 18 T cell receptor beta chains in this list originate from one sample, sequenced in a study of cytomegalovirus exposure and HLA in healthy donors. The primer mix had 60 Vbeta and 13 Jbeta primers. This table comes from immunoSEQ multiplex PCR, and its TCRdb copy is limited to in-frame clones, with some not included. Among 100,000 to 150,000 clones listed, 75% to 85% were seen once. Material for sequencing was PBMCs. The receptor source for this set is a young man in good health and CMV-seropositive.

This clone was seen a single time. In nucleotides, the CDR3 is TGTGCCAGCAGCCCCCAGTCCCCGGGGGGGGAGGAGACCCAGTACTTC. It translates to CASSPQSPGGEETQYF. The chain recombines TRBV7-6 with TRBJ2-5, with 8 positions matching TRBD2. Germline-derived CDR1 and CDR2 are SGHVS and FNYEAQ. The V segment lost 5 bases and the J segment 5 bases; nucleotides outside the gene matches: 13. This CDR3 spans 16 amino acids.

The chain carries TRBV7-2 and TRBJ2-2; 8 bases map to TRBD2. V was pared by 5 bases and J by 7 bases, with 6 bases of the junction left unmatched. The CDR3 is made up of 14 amino acids. CDR1 and CDR2 from the germline V gene are SGHTA and FQGNSA. CDR3 sequence: CASSPLAGNGELFF. The CDR3 DNA sequence: TGTGCCAGCAGCCCTCTAGCGGGTAACGGGGAGCTGTTTTTT. Looking up the rest from reference TRBV7-2 and TRBJ2-2 gives the full variable domain: GAGVSQSPSNKVTEKGKDVELRCDPISGHTALYWYRQSLGQGLEFLIYFQGNSAPDKSGLPSDRFSAERTGGSVSTLTIQRTQQEDSAVYLCASSPLAGNGELFFGEGSRLTVL.

The CDR3 sequence: CASSLQRGGGEQFF. CDR3 in DNA: TGTGCCAGCAGCTTACAGCGGGGCGGAGGGGAGCAGTTCTTC. The rearrangement links TRBV7-2 to TRBJ2-1, with 7 bases identical to TRBD2. This CDR3 is built from 14 residues. The ends lost 2 bases at V and 10 bases at J; junction bases unmatched: 8. Per the germline V gene, CDR1 is SGHTA and CDR2 is FQGNSA.

In its sample, this clone was seen a few times. The CDR3 is CASSLGTAAYEQYF. For the CDR3, the DNA is TGCGCCAGCAGCCTCGGGACTGCCGCCTACGAGCAGTACTTC. V usage is TRBV4-1 and J usage is TRBJ2-7; TRBD2 is a possible D gene (6 bases). Deletions cut 4 bases from V and 2 bases from J, with 12 bases between. This CDR3 is built from 14 residues. Per germline, CDR1 MGHRA and CDR2 YSYEKL.

The chain couples TRBV5-1 to TRBJ2-2; TRBD1 matches 7 bases. V lost 4 bases to trimming and J lost 2 bases; unmatched junction nucleotides: 5. The CDR3 sequence is 15 residues long. CDR1 is SGHRS, CDR2 YFSETQ, per germline. CDR3 in amino acids: CASSRGQSNTGELFF. CDR3 nucleotides: TGCGCCAGCAGCCGGGGACAGTCAAACACCGGGGAGCTGTTTTTT.

V usage is TRBV6-1 and J usage is TRBJ2-1; 11 nucleotides line up with TRBD2. Germline V lookup: CDR1 MNHNS, CDR2 SASEGT. The CDR3 contains 15 residues. J lost 10 bases, V lost 7 bases, and 12 bases had no gene match. As DNA, the CDR3 is TGTGCCAGCACCCCGGGAGTAGCGGGGGGGAGGGAGCAGTTCTTC. Protein: CASTPGVAGGREQFF.

The chain carries TRBV10-1 and TRBJ2-7; 10 bases are shared with TRBD1. Germline V gives CDR1 WNHNN, CDR2 SYGVQD (reference sequence). The CDR3 loop spans 14 amino acids. V trimming: 4 bases; J trimming: 7 bases; junction bases outside the gene matches: 7. CDR3 residues: CASSGGQGSEEQYF. The CDR3 nucleotides are TGCGCCAGCAGTGGGGGACAGGGGTCGGAGGAGCAGTACTTC.

A few counts support this clone. The chain couples TRBV19 to TRBJ1-6; TRBD1 agrees at 7 bases. The CDR3 consists of 14 residues. The germline gives CDR1 LNHDA, CDR2 SQIVND (reference sequence). After removal of 2 bases from V and 5 bases from J, the junction contained 0 bases not matched to a gene. Here the CDR3 reads CASSIQGDNSPLHF. CDR3 DNA: TGTGCCAGTAGTATACAGGGGGATAATTCACCCCTCCACTTT.

Notes on this clone: The junction does not match germline at one end; this may be a read error. This chain uses TRBV2 with TRBJ2-2; 8 nucleotides agree with TRBD2. Looked up from germline, CDR1 is SNHLY and CDR2 is FYNNEI. There are 15 residues in the CDR3. DNA for the CDR3: TGTGCCGGCAGTGGCATTGGCGGGGGGTCCGGGGAGCTGTTTTTT. Its protein is CAGSGIGGGSGELFF.

This rearrangement joins TRBV6-5 to TRBJ2-5; D may be TRBD2 (5 bases). The V gene's germline CDR1 is MNHEY and CDR2 SVGAGI. This CDR3 comprises 15 residues. V was pared by 5 bases and J by 0 bases, with 13 bases between. The CDR3 sequence is CASSADGKYQETQYF. CDR3 sequence (DNA): TGTGCCAGCAGTGCGGACGGGAAGTACCAAGAGACCCAGTACTTC.

The chain employs TRBV7-8 and TRBJ2-7; 7 nucleotides line up with TRBD1. Germline CDR1 reads SGHVS; CDR2 reads FQNEAQ. V was pared by 2 bases and J by 4 bases, with 5 bases of the junction left unmatched. This CDR3 has 14 residues. The CDR3 reads CASSLTQGVYEQYF. The CDR3 DNA follows: TGTGCCAGCAGCTTAACGCAGGGGGTGTACGAGCAGTACTTC. Drawing the rest from reference TRBV7-8 and TRBJ2-7, the complete variable domain is GAGVSQSPRYKVAKRGQDVALRCDPISGHVSLFWYQQALGQGPEFLTYFQNEAQLDKSGLPSDRFFAERPEGSVSTLKIQRTQQEDSAVYLCASSLTQGVYEQYFGPGTRLTVT.

The chain links TRBV5-5 to TRBJ1-1, with D uncertain. The CDR3 is 14 amino acids. V lost 3 bases and J 3 bases, leaving 12 bases between the germline ends. From germline, CDR1 is SGHKS and CDR2 YYEKEE (reference sequence). The CDR3: CASSSVAVYTEAFF. The CDR3 DNA sequence: TGTGCCAGCAGCTCTGTAGCGGTTTACACTGAAGCTTTCTTT.

The chain links TRBV30 to TRBJ1-1, with 9 bases fitting TRBD1. Trimming removed 0 bases from V and 1 base from J; junction bases left unmatched: 6. CDR1 GTSNPN and CDR2 SVGIG come from the germline V gene (reference sequence). The CDR3 spans 16 residues. CDR3 bases: TGTGCCTGGAGTGTATGGGGGACAGGGCCGAACACTGAAGCTTTCTTT. It is translated as CAWSVWGTGPNTEAFF.

The chain links TRBV12-5 to TRBJ1-4; TRBD1 agrees at 7 bases. With V trimmed by 1 base and J by 10 bases, 0 bases remained unmatched. Germline values: CDR1 LGHNT, CDR2 FRNRAP. The CDR3 contains 12 residues. The CDR3 nucleotides read TGTGCTAGTGGTTTGGACAGGGGAAAACTGTTTTTT. Protein: CASGLDRGKLFF.

The V gene is TRBV19, the J gene TRBJ1-5; 7 bases are a match to TRBD1. V lost 7 bases, J lost 5 bases, and 8 bases stayed unmatched. Germline V lookup: CDR1 LNHDA, CDR2 SQIVND (reference sequence). The CDR3 runs 14 residues. Written as DNA, the CDR3 is TGTGCCAGTAAGACAGGGCAGTCAGATCAGCCCCAGCATTTT. Translating gives CASKTGQSDQPQHF.

The rearrangement uses TRBV7-2 and TRBJ2-1; 10 nucleotides agree with TRBD1. Germline CDR1 is SGHTA and CDR2 is FQGNSA. V gave up 1 base and J gave up 4 bases; unmatched junction bases: 1. The length of the CDR3 is 15 residues. The DNA for the CDR3 is TGTGCCAGCAGCTTAGAGGGACAGGGGTACAATGAGCAGTTCTTC. Its translation: CASSLEGQGYNEQFF.

The chain recombines TRBV4-1 with TRBJ1-4, with D unresolved. V lost 4 bases to trimming and J lost 8 bases, with 23 bases between them. The CDR3 extends over 17 amino acids. From germline, CDR1 is MGHRA and CDR2 YSYEKL. CDR3 sequence: CASSRFPQVVRSEKLFF. The CDR3 DNA is TGCGCCAGCAGCCGATTCCCCCAGGTAGTCAGGTCCGAAAAACTGTTTTTT.

The V gene is TRBV5-1, the J gene TRBJ2-1; D is possibly TRBD2 (5 bases). The CDR3 is 14 residues long. Per the germline V gene, CDR1 is SGHRS and CDR2 is YFSETQ. V lost 4 bases and J lost 4, with 12 bases in between. CDR3 loop: CASSPRDSYNEQFF. The CDR3 region has the DNA TGCGCCAGCAGCCCCCGGGATAGTTACAATGAGCAGTTCTTC.